One T cell receptor (beta chain) is described in this entry. Clones were sequenced by immunoSEQ multiplex PCR, and TCRdb holds only the in-frame ones, with some missing. The sample records roughly 70,000 clones, 85% being singletons. This specimen comes from a study of T cell responses to AZD1222 COVID-19 vaccine. CDR1 is SGHNT and CDR2 is YENEEA in the germline V gene. The J segment lost 5 bases and the V segment lost 3 bases, leaving 6 bases of the junction unmatched. This CDR3 comprises 16 residues. V is TRBV11-3 and J is TRBJ1-6; 8 nucleotides match TRBD1. This TCR was recovered from an adult in good health. The material sequenced was peripheral blood, taken on day 0 of AZD1222 vaccination. The CDR3 reads CASSFGQGGNNSPLHF. The CDR3 nucleotides are TGTGCCAGCAGCTTCGGACAGGGTGGAAATAATTCACCCCTCCACTTT.